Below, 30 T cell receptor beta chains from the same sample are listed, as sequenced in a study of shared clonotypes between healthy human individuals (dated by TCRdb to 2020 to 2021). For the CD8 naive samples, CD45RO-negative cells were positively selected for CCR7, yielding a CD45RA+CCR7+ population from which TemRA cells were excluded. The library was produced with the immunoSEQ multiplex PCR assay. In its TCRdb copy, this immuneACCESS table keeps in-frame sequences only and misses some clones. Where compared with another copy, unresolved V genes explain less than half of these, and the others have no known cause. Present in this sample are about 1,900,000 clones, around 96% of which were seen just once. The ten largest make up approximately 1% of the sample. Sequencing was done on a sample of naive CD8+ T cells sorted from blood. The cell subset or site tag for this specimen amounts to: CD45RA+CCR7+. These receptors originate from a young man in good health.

CDR3 sequence reads: CASSLPPYEQYF. For the CDR3, the DNA is TGTGCCAGTAGTTTACCTCCCTACGAGCAGTACTTC. The chain carries TRBV19 and TRBJ2-7; unclear D gene. V was clipped by 5 bases and J by 2 bases, with 7 bases between them. This CDR3 has 12 amino acids. Germline V gives CDR1 LNHDA, CDR2 SQIVND (reference sequence).

Here the CDR3 reads CASSYPGGRDTEAFF. For the CDR3, the DNA is TGTGCCAGCAGTTACCCGGGGGGAAGAGACACTGAAGCTTTCTTT. V usage is TRBV6-6 and J usage is TRBJ1-1; tentative D call: TRBD1 (5 bases). The ends were cut back, 2 bases at V and 3 bases at J, with 13 bases in the middle. The germline V gene encodes CDR1 MNHNY and CDR2 SVGAGI (reference sequence). The CDR3 runs 15 residues.

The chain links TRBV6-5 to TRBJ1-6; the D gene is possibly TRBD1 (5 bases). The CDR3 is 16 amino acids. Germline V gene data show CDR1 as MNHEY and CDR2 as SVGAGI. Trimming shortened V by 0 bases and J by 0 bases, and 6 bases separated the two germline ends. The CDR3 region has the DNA TGTGCCAGCAGTTACTCGAGGGGCTCCTATAATTCACCCCTCCACTTT. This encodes CASSYSRGSYNSPLHF.

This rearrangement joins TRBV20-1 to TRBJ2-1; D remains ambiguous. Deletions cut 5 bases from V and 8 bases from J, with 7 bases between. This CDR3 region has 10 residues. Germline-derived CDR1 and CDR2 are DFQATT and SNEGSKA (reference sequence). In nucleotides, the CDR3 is TGCAGTGCTCAGCCTGATGAGCAGTTCTTC. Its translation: CSAQPDEQFF.

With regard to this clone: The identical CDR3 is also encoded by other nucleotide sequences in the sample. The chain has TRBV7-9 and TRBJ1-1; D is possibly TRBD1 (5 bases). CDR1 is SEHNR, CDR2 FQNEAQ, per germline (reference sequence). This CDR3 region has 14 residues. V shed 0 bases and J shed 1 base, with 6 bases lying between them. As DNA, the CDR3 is TGTGCCAGCAGCTTAGCGCAGGGGAACACTGAAGCTTTCTTT. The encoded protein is CASSLAQGNTEAFF. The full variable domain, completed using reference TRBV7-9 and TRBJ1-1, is DTGVSQNPRHKITKRGQNVTFRCDPISEHNRLYWYRQTLGQGPEFLTYFQNEAQLEKSRLLSDRFSAERPKGSFSTLEIQRTEQGDSAMYLCASSLAQGNTEAFFGQGTRLTVV.

Written as DNA, the CDR3 is TGTGCCAGCAGCTTAGGGGTATTCTCTGAAGCTTTCTTT. It yields the protein CASSLGVFSEAFF. This chain connects TRBV7-8 to TRBJ1-1; D is ambiguous. V dropped 1 base and J dropped 6 bases, with 9 bases sitting between them. Germline V lookup: CDR1 SGHVS, CDR2 FQNEAQ. CDR3 length equals 13 residues. Variable domain in full (rest from reference TRBV7-8 and TRBJ1-1): GAGVSQSPRYKVAKRGQDVALRCDPISGHVSLFWYQQALGQGPEFLTYFQNEAQLDKSGLPSDRFFAERPEGSVSTLKIQRTQQEDSAVYLCASSLGVFSEAFFGQGTRLTVV.

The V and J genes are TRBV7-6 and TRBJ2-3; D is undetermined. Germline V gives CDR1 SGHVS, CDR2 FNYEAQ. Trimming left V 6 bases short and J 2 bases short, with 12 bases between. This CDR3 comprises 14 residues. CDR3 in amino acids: CASSMVGYTDTQYF. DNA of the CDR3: TGTGCCAGCAGTATGGTGGGCTACACAGATACGCAGTATTTT.

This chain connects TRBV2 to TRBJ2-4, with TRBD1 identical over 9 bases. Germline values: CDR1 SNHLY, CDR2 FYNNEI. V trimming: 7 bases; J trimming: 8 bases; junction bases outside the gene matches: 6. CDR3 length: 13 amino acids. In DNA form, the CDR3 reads TGTGCCAGCATAGGGACAGGGAGGGACATTCAGTACTTC. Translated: CASIGTGRDIQYF.

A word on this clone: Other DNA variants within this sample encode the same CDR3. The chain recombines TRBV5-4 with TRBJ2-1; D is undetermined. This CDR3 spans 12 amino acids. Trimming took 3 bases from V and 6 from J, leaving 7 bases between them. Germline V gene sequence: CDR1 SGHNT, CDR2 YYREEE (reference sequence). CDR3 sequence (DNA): TGTGCCAGCAGCTCGTCGTTCAATGAGCAGTTCTTC. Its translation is CASSSSFNEQFF. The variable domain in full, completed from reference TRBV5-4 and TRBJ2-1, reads ETGVTQSPTHLIKTRGQQVTLRCSSQSGHNTVSWYQQALGQGPQFIFQYYREEENGRGNFPPRFSGLQFPNYSSELNVNALELDDSALYLCASSSSFNEQFFGPGTRLTVL.

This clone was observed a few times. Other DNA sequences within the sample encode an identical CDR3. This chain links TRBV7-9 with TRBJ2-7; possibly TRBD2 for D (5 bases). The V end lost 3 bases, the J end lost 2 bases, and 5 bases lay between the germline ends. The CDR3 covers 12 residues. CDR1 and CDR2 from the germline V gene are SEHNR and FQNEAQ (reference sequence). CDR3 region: CASSFGAYEQYF. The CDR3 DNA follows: TGTGCCAGCAGCTTCGGGGCCTACGAGCAGTACTTC.

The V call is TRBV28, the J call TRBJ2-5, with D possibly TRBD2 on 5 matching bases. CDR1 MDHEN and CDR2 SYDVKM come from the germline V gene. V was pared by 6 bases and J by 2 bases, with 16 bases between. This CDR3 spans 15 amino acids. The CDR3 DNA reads TGTGCCAGCAGAACAGTCCGCGGGCCACAAGAGACCCAGTACTTC. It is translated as CASRTVRGPQETQYF.

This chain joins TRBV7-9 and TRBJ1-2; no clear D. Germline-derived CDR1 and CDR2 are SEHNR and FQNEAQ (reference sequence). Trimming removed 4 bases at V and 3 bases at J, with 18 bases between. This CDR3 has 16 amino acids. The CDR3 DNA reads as TGTGCCAGCAGCTCACCCGAGGACCATCTACACTATGGCTACACCTTC. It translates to CASSSPEDHLHYGYTF. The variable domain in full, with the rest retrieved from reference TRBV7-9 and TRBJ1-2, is DTGVSQNPRHKITKRGQNVTFRCDPISEHNRLYWYRQTLGQGPEFLTYFQNEAQLEKSRLLSDRFSAERPKGSFSTLEIQRTEQGDSAMYLCASSSPEDHLHYGYTFGSGTRLTVV.

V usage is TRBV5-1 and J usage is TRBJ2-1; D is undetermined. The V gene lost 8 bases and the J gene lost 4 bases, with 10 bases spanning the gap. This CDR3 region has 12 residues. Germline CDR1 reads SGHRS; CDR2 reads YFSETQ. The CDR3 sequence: CASNSEYNEQFF. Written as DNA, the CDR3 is TGCGCCAGTAACAGTGAGTACAATGAGCAGTTCTTC.

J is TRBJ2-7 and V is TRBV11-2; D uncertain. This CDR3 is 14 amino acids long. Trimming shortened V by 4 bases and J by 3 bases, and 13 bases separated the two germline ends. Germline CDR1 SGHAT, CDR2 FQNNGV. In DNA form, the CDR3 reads TGTGCCAGCAGCTCCGCCGGGCCCTACTACGAGCAGTACTTC. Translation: CASSSAGPYYEQYF.

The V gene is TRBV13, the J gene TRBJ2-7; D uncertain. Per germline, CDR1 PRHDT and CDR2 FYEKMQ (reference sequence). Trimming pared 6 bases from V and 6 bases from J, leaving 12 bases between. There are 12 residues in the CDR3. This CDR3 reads CASSMGGPEQYF. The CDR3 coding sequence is TGTGCCAGCAGTATGGGTGGTCCCGAGCAGTACTTC. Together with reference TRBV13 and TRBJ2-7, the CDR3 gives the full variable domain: AAGVIQSPRHLIKEKRETATLKCYPIPRHDTVYWYQQGPGQDPQFLISFYEKMQSDKGSIPDRFSAQQFSDYHSELNMSSLELGDSALYFCASSMGGPEQYFGPGTRLTVT.

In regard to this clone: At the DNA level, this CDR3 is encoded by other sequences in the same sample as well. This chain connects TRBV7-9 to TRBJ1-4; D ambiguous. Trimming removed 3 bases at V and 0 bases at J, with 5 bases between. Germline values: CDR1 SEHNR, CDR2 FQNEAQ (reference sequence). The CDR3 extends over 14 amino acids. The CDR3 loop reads CASSLVTTNEKLFF. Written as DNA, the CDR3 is TGTGCCAGCAGCTTGGTTACAACTAATGAAAAACTGTTTTTT. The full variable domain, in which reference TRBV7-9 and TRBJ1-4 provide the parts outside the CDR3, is DTGVSQNPRHKITKRGQNVTFRCDPISEHNRLYWYRQTLGQGPEFLTYFQNEAQLEKSRLLSDRFSAERPKGSFSTLEIQRTEQGDSAMYLCASSLVTTNEKLFFGSGTQLSVL.

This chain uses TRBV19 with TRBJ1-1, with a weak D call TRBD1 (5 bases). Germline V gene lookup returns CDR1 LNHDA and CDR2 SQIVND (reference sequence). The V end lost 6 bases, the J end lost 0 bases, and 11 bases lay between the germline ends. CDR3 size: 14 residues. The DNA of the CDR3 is TGTGCCAGTAGCTGGGGCAGCATGAACACTGAAGCTTTCTTT. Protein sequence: CASSWGSMNTEAFF.

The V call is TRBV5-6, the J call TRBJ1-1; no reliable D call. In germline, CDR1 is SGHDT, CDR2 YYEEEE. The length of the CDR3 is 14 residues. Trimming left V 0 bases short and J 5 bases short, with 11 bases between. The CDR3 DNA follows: TGTGCCAGCAGCTTGGGGGCGCCTCATACTGAAGCTTTCTTT. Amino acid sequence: CASSLGAPHTEAFF.

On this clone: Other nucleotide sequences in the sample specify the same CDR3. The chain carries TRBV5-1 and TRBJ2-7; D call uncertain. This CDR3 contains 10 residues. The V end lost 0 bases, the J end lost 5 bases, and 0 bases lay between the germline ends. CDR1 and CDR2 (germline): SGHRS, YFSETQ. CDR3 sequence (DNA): TGCGCCAGCAGCTTGGACGAGCAGTACTTC. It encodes CASSLDEQYF.

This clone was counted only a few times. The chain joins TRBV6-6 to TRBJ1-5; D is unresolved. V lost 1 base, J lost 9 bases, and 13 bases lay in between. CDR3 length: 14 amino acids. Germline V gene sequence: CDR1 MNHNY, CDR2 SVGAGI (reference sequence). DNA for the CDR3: TGTGCCAGCAGTTACTACGGCCAGGCAGGGCCCCAGCATTTT. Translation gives CASSYYGQAGPQHF.

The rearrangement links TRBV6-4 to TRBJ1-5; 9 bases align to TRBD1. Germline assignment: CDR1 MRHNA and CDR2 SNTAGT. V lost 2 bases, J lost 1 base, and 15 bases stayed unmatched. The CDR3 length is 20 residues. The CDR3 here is CASSDPTGQGRAGSNQPQHF. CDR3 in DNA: TGTGCCAGCAGTGACCCTACGGGACAGGGTAGAGCTGGAAGCAATCAGCCCCAGCATTTT.

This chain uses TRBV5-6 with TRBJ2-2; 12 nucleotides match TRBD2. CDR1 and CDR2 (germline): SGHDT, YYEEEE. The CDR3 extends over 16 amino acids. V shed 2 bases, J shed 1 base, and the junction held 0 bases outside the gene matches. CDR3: CASSLLAGGNTGELFF. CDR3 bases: TGTGCCAGCAGCTTACTAGCGGGAGGGAACACCGGGGAGCTGTTTTTT.

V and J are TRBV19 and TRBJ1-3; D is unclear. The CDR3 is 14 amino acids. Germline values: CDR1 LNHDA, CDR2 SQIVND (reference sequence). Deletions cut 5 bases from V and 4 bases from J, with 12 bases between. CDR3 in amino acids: CASSGITGGNTIYF. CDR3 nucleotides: TGTGCCAGTAGTGGCATCACGGGAGGAAACACCATATATTTT.

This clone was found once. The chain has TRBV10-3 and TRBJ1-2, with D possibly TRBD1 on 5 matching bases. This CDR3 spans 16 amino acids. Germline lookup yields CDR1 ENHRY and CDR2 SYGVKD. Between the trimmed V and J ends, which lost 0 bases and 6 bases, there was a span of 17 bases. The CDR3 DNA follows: TGTGCCATCAGTGAGTCAGTCGGGCAGGGTCAGGATGGCTACACCTTC. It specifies CAISESVGQGQDGYTF.

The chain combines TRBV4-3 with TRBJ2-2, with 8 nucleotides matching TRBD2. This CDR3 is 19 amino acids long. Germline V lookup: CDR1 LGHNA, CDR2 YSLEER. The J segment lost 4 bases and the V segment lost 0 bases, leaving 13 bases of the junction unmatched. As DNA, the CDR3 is TGCGCCAGCAGCCAAGATCTGGGGGTAGCGGGAACTGTCACCGGGGAGCTGTTTTTT. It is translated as CASSQDLGVAGTVTGELFF.

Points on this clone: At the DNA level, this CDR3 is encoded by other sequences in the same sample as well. CDR3 region: CASSLSPNSPLHF. DNA of the CDR3: TGTGCCAGCAGTTTATCGCCCAATTCACCCCTCCACTTT. The chain uses TRBV27 and TRBJ1-6, with unresolved D. Looked up from germline, CDR1 is MNHEY and CDR2 is SMNVEV (reference sequence). Between the trimmed V and J ends, which lost 0 bases and 7 bases, there was a span of 4 bases. The length of the CDR3 is 13 residues.

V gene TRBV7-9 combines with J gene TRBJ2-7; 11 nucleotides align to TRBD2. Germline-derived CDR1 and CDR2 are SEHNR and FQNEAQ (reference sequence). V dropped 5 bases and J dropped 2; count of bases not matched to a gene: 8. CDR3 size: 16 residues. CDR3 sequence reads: CASSDLSGRETYEQYF. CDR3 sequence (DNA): TGTGCCAGCAGCGACCTTAGCGGGAGGGAGACCTACGAGCAGTACTTC.

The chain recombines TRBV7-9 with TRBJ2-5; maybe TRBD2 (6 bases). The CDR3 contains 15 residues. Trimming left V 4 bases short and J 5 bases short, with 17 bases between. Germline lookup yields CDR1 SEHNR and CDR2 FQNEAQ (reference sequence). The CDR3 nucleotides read TGTGCCAGCAGCTCCGATTTAGCGGCGAGGGAGACCCAGTACTTC. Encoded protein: CASSSDLAARETQYF.

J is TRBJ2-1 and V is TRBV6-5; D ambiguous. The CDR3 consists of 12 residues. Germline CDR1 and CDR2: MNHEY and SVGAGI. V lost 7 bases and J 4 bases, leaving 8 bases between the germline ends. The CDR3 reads CASMDEYNEQFF. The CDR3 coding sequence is TGTGCCAGCATGGATGAATACAATGAGCAGTTCTTC.

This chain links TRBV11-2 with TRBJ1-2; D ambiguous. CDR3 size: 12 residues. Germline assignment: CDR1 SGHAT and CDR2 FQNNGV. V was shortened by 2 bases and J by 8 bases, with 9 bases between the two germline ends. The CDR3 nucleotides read TGTGCCAGCAGCTTAATTGGGGAAGGCTACACCTTC. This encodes CASSLIGEGYTF.